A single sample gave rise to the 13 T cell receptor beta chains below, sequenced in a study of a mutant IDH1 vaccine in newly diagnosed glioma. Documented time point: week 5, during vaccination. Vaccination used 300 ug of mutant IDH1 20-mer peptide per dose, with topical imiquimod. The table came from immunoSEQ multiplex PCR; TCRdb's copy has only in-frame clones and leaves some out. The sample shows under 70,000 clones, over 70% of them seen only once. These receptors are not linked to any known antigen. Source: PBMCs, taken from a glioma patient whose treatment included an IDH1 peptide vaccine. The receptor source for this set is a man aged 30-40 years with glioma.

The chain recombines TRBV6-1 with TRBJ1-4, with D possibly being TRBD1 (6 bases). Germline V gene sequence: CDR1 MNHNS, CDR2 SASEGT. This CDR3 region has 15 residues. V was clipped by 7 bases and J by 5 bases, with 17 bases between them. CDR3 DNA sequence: TGTGCCAGCACCGATGGACAGAGCCCAAATGAAAAACTGTTTTTT. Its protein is CASTDGQSPNEKLFF.

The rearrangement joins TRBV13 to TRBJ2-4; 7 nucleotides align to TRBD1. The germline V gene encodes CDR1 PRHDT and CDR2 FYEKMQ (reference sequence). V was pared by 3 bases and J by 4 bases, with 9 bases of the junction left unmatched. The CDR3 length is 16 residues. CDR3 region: CASSFGTAIGKNIQYF. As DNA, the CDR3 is TGTGCCAGCAGCTTCGGGACAGCCATCGGGAAAAACATTCAGTACTTC. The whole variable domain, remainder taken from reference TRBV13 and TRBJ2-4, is AAGVIQSPRHLIKEKRETATLKCYPIPRHDTVYWYQQGPGQDPQFLISFYEKMQSDKGSIPDRFSAQQFSDYHSELNMSSLELGDSALYFCASSFGTAIGKNIQYFGAGTRLSVL.

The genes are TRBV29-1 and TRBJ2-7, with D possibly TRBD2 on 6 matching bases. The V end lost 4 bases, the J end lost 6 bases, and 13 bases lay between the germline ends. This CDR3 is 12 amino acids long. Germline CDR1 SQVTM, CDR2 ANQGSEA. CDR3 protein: CSVGGTLGEQYF. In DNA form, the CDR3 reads TGCAGCGTTGGTGGGACTCTAGGCGAGCAGTACTTC.

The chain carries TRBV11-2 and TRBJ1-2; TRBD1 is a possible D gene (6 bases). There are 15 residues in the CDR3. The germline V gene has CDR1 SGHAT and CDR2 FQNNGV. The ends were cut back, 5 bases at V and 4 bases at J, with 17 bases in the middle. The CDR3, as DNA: TGTGCCAGCAGCCTTTCTCAGGGGAATGTCTATGGCTACACCTTC. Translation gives CASSLSQGNVYGYTF.

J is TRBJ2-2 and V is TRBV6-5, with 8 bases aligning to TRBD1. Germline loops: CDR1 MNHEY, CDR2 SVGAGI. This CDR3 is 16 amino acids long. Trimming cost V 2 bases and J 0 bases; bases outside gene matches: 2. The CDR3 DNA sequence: TGTGCCAGCAGTTACCAGGGACAGGCGAACACCGGGGAGCTGTTTTTT. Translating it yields CASSYQGQANTGELFF.

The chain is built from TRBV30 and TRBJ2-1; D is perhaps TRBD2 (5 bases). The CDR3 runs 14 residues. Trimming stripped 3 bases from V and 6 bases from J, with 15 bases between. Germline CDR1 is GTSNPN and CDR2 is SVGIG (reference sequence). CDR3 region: CAWSELGLSNEQFF. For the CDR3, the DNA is TGTGCCTGGAGCGAACTAGGCCTTAGCAATGAGCAGTTCTTC.

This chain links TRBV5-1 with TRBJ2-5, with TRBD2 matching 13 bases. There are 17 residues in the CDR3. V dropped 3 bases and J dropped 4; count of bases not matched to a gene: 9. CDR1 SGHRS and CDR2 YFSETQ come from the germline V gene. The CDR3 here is CASSSRLAGGQGETQYF. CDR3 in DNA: TGCGCCAGCAGCTCCCGACTAGCGGGGGGCCAGGGAGAGACCCAGTACTTC.

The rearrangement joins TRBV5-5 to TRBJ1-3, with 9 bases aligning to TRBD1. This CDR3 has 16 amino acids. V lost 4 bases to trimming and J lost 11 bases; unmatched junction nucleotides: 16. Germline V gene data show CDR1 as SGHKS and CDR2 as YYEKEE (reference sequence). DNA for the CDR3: TGTGCCAGCAGCCAAGAGAGGGACAGGGCTTTTTATCCCATATATTTT. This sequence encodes CASSQERDRAFYPIYF.

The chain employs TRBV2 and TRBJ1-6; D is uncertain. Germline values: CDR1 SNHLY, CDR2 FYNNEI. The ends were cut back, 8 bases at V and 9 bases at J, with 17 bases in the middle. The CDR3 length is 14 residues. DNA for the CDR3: TGTGCCAGCGAAGGCGGGCTGAGAGGTTCACCCCTCCACTTT. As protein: CASEGGLRGSPLHF. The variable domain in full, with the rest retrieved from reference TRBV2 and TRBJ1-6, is EPEVTQTPSHQVTQMGQEVILRCVPISNHLYFYWYRQILGQKVEFLVSFYNNEISEKSEIFDDQFSVERPDGSNFTLKIRSTKLEDSAMYFCASEGGLRGSPLHFGNGTRLTVT.

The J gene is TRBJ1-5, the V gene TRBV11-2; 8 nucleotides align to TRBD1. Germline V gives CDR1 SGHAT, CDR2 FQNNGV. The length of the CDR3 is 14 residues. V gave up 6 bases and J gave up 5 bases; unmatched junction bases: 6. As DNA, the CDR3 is TGTGCCAGCAGTAAGACAGGGGCCGATCAGCCCCAGCATTTT. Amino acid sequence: CASSKTGADQPQHF.

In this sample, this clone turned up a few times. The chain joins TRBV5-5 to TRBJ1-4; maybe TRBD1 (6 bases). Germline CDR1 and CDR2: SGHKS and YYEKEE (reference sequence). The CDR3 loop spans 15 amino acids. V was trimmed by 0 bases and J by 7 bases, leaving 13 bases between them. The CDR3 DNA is TGTGCCAGCAGCTTGGTTAGGGGGTATCGTGAAAAACTGTTTTTT. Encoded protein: CASSLVRGYREKLFF.

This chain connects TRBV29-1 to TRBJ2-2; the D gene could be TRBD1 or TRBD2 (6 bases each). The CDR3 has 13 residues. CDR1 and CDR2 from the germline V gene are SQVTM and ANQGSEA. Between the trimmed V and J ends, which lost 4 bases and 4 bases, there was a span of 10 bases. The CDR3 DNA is TGCAGCGTTGCGGGGGCCGGCACCGGGGAGCTGTTTTTT. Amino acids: CSVAGAGTGELFF.

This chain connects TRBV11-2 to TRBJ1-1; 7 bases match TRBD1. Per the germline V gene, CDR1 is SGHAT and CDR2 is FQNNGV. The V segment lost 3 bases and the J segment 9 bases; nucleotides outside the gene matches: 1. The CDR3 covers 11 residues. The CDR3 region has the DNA TGTGCCAGCAGCTTGGGACAGAAAGCTTTCTTT. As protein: CASSLGQKAFF.